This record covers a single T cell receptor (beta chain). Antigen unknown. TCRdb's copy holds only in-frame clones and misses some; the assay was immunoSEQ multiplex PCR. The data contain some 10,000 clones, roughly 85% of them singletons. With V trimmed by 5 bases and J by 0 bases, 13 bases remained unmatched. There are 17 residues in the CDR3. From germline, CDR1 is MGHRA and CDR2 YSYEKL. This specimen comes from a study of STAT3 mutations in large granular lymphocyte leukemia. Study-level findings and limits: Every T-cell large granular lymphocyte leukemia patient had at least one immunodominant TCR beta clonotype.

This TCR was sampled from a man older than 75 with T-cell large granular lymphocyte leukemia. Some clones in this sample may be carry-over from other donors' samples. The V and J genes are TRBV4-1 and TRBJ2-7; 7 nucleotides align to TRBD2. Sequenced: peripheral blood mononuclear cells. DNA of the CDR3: TGCGCCAGCAGCGTCAGAGACGCGGGAGTTAGCTCCTACGAGCAGTACTTC. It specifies CASSVRDAGVSSYEQYF.